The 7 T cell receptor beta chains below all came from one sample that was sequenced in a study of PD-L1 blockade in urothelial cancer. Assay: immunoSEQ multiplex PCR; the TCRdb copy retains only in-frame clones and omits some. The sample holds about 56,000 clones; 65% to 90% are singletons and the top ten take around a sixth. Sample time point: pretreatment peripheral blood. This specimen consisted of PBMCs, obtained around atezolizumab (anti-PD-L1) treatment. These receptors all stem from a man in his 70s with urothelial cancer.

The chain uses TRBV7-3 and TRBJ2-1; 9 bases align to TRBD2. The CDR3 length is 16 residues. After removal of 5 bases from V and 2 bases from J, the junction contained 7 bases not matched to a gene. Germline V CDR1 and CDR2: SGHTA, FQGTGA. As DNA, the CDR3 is TGTGCCAGCAGCCCTCTAGCGGGAACTGCCTACAATGAGCAGTTCTTC. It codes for CASSPLAGTAYNEQFF.

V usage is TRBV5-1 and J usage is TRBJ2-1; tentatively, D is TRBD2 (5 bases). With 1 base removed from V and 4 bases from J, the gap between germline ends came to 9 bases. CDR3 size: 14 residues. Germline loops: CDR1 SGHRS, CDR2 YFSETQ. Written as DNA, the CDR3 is TGCGCCAGCAGCTTGACCGGCGGGTACAATGAGCAGTTCTTC. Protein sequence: CASSLTGGYNEQFF.

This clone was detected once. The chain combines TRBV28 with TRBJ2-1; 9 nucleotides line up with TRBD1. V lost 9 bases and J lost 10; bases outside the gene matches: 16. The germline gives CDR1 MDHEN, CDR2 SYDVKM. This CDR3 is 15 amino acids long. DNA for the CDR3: TGTGCCAGTCTAAGGGGGACAGGGCCCCCGGGGGAGCAGTTCTTC. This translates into CASLRGTGPPGEQFF.

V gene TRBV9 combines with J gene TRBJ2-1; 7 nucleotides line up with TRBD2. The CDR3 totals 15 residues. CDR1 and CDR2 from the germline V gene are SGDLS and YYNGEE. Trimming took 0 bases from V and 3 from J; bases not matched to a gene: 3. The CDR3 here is CASSVVGGSYNEQFF. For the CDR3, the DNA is TGTGCCAGCAGCGTAGTGGGCGGGAGCTACAATGAGCAGTTCTTC.

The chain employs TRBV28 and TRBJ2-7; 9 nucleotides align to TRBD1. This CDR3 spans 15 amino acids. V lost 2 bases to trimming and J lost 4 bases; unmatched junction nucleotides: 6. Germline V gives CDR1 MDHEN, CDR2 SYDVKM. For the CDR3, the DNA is TGTGCCAGCAGTTTAGGGGGACAGGGAGGGTACGAGCAGTACTTC. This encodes CASSLGGQGGYEQYF.

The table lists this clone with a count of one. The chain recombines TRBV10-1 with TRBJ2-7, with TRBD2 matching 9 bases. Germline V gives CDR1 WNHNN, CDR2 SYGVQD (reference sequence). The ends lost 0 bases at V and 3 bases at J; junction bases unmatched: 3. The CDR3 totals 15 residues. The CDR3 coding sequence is TGCGCCAGCAGTGAGTCGAGTAGCGGGAGCTACGAGCAGTACTTC. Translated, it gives CASSESSSGSYEQYF.

The CDR3 DNA sequence: TGTGCCACACACTCATTGGGGGGTCTAACCTACGAGCAGTACTTC. Translated: CATHSLGGLTYEQYF. This chain connects TRBV6-6 to TRBJ2-7; D possibly corresponds to TRBD2 (6 bases). The CDR3 totals 15 residues. The germline V and J ends were trimmed by 10 bases and 2 bases, with 21 bases remaining between them. Per the germline V gene, CDR1 is MNHNY and CDR2 is SVGAGI (reference sequence).